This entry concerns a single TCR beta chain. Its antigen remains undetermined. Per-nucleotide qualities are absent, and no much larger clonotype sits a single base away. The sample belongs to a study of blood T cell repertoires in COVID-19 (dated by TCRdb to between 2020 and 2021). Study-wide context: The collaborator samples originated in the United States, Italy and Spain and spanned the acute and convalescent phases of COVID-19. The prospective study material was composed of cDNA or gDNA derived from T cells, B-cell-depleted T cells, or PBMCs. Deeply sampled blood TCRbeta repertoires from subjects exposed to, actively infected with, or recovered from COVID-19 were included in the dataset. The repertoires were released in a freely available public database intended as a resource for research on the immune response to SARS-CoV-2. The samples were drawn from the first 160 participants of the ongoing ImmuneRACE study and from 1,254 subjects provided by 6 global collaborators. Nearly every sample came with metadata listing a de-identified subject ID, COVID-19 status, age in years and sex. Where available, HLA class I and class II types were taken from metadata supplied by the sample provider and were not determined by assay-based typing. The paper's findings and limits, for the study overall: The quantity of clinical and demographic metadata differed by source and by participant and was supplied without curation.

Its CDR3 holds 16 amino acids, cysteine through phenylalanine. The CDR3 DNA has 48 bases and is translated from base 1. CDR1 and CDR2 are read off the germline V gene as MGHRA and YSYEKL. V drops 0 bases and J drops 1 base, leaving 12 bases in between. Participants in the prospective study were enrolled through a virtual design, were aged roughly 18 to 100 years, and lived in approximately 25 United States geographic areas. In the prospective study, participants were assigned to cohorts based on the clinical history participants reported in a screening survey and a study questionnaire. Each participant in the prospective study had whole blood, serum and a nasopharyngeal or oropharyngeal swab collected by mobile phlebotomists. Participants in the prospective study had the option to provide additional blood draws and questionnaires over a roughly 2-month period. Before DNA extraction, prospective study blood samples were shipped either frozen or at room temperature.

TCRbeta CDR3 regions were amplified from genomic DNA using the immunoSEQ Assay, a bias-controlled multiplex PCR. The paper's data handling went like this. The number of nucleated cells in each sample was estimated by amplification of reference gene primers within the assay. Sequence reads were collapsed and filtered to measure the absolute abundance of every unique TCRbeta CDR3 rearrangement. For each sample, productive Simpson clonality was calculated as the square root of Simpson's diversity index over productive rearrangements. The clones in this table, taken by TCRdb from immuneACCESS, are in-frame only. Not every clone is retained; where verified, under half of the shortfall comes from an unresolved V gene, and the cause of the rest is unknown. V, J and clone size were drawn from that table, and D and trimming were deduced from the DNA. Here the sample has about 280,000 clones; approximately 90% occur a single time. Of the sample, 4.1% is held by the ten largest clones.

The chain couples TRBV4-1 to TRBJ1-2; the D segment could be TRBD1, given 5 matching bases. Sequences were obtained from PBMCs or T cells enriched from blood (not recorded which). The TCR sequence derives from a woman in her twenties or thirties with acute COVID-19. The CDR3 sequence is CASSQDPWGFNYGYTF. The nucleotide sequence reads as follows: TGCGCCAGCAGCCAAGATCCCTGGGGCTTTAACTATGGCTACACCTTC.